The subject of this entry is one T cell receptor beta chain. This sample is part of a study of blood T cell repertoires in COVID-19. Looked up from germline, CDR1 is SQVTM and CDR2 is ANQGSEA. The V gene lost 7 bases and the J gene lost 4 bases, with 10 bases spanning the gap. This CDR3 contains 11 residues. Sequencing was performed with immunoSEQ multiplex PCR; in TCRdb, only in-frame clones are kept and a portion is missing. The repertoire includes approximately 450,000 clones, about 85% of them detected once, and about 2.1% sits in the top ten. Material: PBMCs or T cells enriched from blood (not recorded which). J is TRBJ2-5 and V is TRBV29-1; D is uncertain. The clonotype was recovered from a woman aged 18-29 years with acute COVID-19. CDR3 loop: CSARLGETQYF. The CDR3 coding sequence is TGCAGCGCCAGACTTGGAGAGACCCAGTACTTC.